Listed below are T cell receptor beta chains from one sample, sequenced in a study of cytomegalovirus exposure and HLA in healthy donors. The table came from immunoSEQ multiplex PCR; TCRdb's copy has only in-frame clones and leaves some out. The table shows nearly 200,000 clones, with around four fifths occurring only once. Sequenced: PBMCs. Receptor source: a woman aged 45 to 65 in good health and CMV-seropositive. CDR3s include the opening cysteine and the closing phenylalanine or tryptophan. D genes are given only for firm matches. Some rows mark clone size as missing; the rest say once, few, many or name a class of expanded clone.

j_call d_call clone_size v_call cdr3_nt cdr3_aa
TRBJ2-1 TRBD2 - TRBV7-8 TGTGCCAGCAGTCGACTAGCGGGAGCCTCCTCCAATGAGCAGTTCTTC CASSRLAGASSNEQFF
TRBJ1-2 - - TRBV7-9 TGTTCCAGCAGCTTAGCCGAGGTTGGCTACACCTTC CSSSLAEVGYTF
TRBJ2-1 - - TRBV18 TGTGCCAGCTCACTAGATGTGAATGAGCAGTTCTTC CASSLDVNEQFF
TRBJ2-1 - - TRBV11-2 TGTGCCAGCAGCTTAGATCCCCGGGTGGGTGAGCAGTTCTTC CASSLDPRVGEQFF
TRBJ2-7 - - TRBV28 TGTGCCAGCAGTTTAGAGGCCTACGAGCAGTACTTC CASSLEAYEQYF
TRBJ2-1 - - TRBV19 TGTGCCAGTACCCCGACTTCAATCTCCTACAATGAGCAGTTCTTC CASTPTSISYNEQFF
TRBJ1-6 - once TRBV9 TGTGCCAGCAGCGTCGGGGGACTGCCCTATAATTCACCCCTCCACTTT CASSVGGLPYNSPLHF
TRBJ1-2 - once TRBV9 TGTGCCAGCCGAGGGGGGGAAGAGGATGGCTACACCTTC CASRGGEEDGYTF
TRBJ2-7 - - TRBV12-2 TGTGCAAGTCGCCGTAATAGGGGGTCGGGGCGGGAGACCTACGAGCAGTACTTC CASRRNRGSGRETYEQYF
TRBJ2-5 - - TRBV6-5 TGTGCCAGCAGCAGGGGCAGACAAGAGACCCAGTACTTC CASSRGRQETQYF
TRBJ1-1 - - TRBV29-1 TGCAGCGTTGAGGGCAGGGGGAACACTGAAGCTTTCTTT CSVEGRGNTEAFF
TRBJ2-7 TRBD1 once TRBV7-3 TGTGCCAGCAGCCCGTCCGGGACAGGGGACTACGAGCAGTACTTC CASSPSGTGDYEQYF
TRBJ1-2 - - TRBV28 - CASSSSGGRNGYTF
TRBJ2-4 - - TRBV9 TGTGCCAGCAGCGCTGGACTAGCCAAAAACATTCAGTACTTC CASSAGLAKNIQYF
TRBJ2-5 - few TRBV28 TGTGCCAGCAGTTTCCTAGCCTCGTTGGAGACCCAGTACTTC CASSFLASLETQYF
TRBJ2-5 TRBD2 few TRBV7-8 TGTGCCAGCAGCTTAGACGGGGGGGGAGAGACCCAGTACTTC CASSLDGGGETQYF
TRBJ2-5 - - TRBV19 TGTGCCAGTATGGGTTTGGAGGAGACCCAGTACTTC CASMGLEETQYF
TRBJ2-7 - - TRBV28 TGTGCCAGCAGTGGCAACCGGGACTCCGGTTACGAGCAGTACTTC CASSGNRDSGYEQYF
TRBJ2-7 TRBD2 few TRBV2 TGTGCCAGCAGTGAAGGCTGGTCAGCGGGAGGGACCTACGAGCAGTACTTC CASSEGWSAGGTYEQYF
TRBJ2-3 - - TRBV21-1 TGTGCCAGCAGCCCCCTAAGGGGTCCCCCAACCCTTCTCATATCAAGCCCAGATACGCAGTATTTT CASSPLRGPPTLLISSPDTQYF
TRBJ2-5 TRBD2 - TRBV5-1 TGCGCCAGCAGCACACTTATAGCGGGGGCTGGAGAGCAGTACTTC CASSTLIAGAGEQYF
TRBJ1-4 TRBD1 - TRBV11-2 TGTGCCAGCAGCTTAGATCTACCGGGACAGTTTAATGAAAAACTGTTTTTT CASSLDLPGQFNEKLFF
TRBJ2-2 - - TRBV2 TGTGCCAGCACTCCTGAGAAATCCGGGGAGCTGTTTTTT CASTPEKSGELFF
TRBJ2-7 TRBD1 few TRBV10-2 TGCGCCAGCAGCCGACAGGGGGACGACGAGCAGTACTTC CASSRQGDDEQYF
TRBJ1-5 - - TRBV4-1 TGCGCCAGCAGCCGGACAGAGTCAGGGGAGGGTCTCAATCAGTCCCAGCATTTT CASSRTESGEGLNQSQHF
TRBJ2-5 - - TRBV4-2 TGTGCCAGCAGCCAAGAAGAAAGGGGAGAGACCCAGTACTTC CASSQEERGETQYF
TRBJ2-5 - - TRBV5-6 TGTGCCAGCAGCTTCGTTTTGTCAGCGGTCCAAGAGACCCAGTACTTC CASSFVLSAVQETQYF
TRBJ1-6 - once TRBV6-5 TGTGCCAGCAGCTCATCGGCCCAGGGTAGTTCACCCCTCCACTTT CASSSSAQGSSPLHF
TRBJ1-6 - few TRBV5-1 TGCGCCAGCAGCTTGGTGGGGGGGGCCGGAAATTCACCCCTCCACTTT CASSLVGGAGNSPLHF
TRBJ2-7 - once TRBV5-1 TGCGCCAGCAGCTTGACCGCGTCCTCCTACGAGCAGTACTTC CASSLTASSYEQYF
TRBJ2-7 TRBD2 few TRBV7-2 TGTGCCAGCAGCTTAGGGGCTAGCGGGTTCTACGAGCAGTACTTC CASSLGASGFYEQYF
TRBJ1-1 - once TRBV27 TGTGCCAGCAGTTTATGGGGGAGGGACACTGAAGCTTTCTTT CASSLWGRDTEAFF
TRBJ2-1 TRBD2 - TRBV5-4 TGTGCCAGCAGCCCAGGCGGGGCGGGAGGTTCCTACAATGAGCAGTTCTTC CASSPGGAGGSYNEQFF
TRBJ2-7 - - TRBV2 TGTGCCAGCAGTACAGGGACCCGAACCTACGAGCAGTACTTC CASSTGTRTYEQYF
TRBJ2-7 - - TRBV2 TGTGCCAGCAGTCTTTCTCAGTCGCCCCCCTACGAGCAGTACTTC CASSLSQSPPYEQYF
TRBJ2-7 - - TRBV7-9 TGTGCCAGCAGCTGGGAGCGCTACGAGCAGTACTTC CASSWERYEQYF
TRBJ2-4 - few TRBV2 TGTGCCAGCGGTGATAGCAGGGCAAACATTCAGTACTTC CASGDSRANIQYF
TRBJ2-7 - - TRBV11-2 TGTGCCAGCAGCTTAGTTGCGGGTCTCTCCTACGAGCAGTACTTC CASSLVAGLSYEQYF
TRBJ2-1 - - TRBV5-6 TGTGCCAGCAGCCTTAACAATGAGCAGTTCTTC CASSLNNEQFF
TRBJ1-5 - - TRBV19 TGTGCCAGTAGTATACAGGGATACAATCAGCCCCAGCATTTT CASSIQGYNQPQHF
TRBJ1-2 TRBD1 - TRBV28 TGTGCCAGCAGTACAGGGGTCGACTATGGCTACACCTTC CASSTGVDYGYTF
TRBJ2-1 TRBD2 once TRBV20-1 TGCAGAGCGGGGTCGAGGTTCTTC CRAGSRFF
TRBJ2-3 TRBD2 - TRBV5-1 TGCGCCAGCAGCTTCGTAGCGGGAGTAGGAGATACGCAGTATTTT CASSFVAGVGDTQYF
TRBJ1-2 TRBD1 few TRBV6-5 TGTGCCAGCACCAGACCGGGACAGGCCCTAAGAGGCTACACCTTC CASTRPGQALRGYTF
TRBJ1-2 TRBD1 - TRBV11-2 TGTGCCAGCAGCTCTGGACAGGCGTGGTATGGCTACACCTTC CASSSGQAWYGYTF
TRBJ2-1 TRBD2 - TRBV7-3 TGTGCCAGCAGCTCTCGACTGGCGGGAGATGAGCAGTTCTTC CASSSRLAGDEQFF
TRBJ2-3 - - TRBV4-1 TGCGCCAGCAGCCTCAACTCGGCAGCGGCAGATACGCAGTATTTT CASSLNSAAADTQYF
TRBJ2-1 - - TRBV11-2 TGTGCCAGCAGCTTAGTATTGGCAGGAGGTGAGCAGTTCTTC CASSLVLAGGEQFF
TRBJ2-1 TRBD1 - TRBV28 TGTGCCAGCAGCCCCGGGACAGGGGGGAACAATGAGCAGTTCTTC CASSPGTGGNNEQFF